These 3 T cell receptor beta chains were all obtained from the same sample, sequenced in a study of human T cells and chemical hapten exposure (dated by TCRdb to the early 2020s). Reading the label with the study, this specimen's time point is: patch test 1, 2 weeks after DPC sensitization. Interpreted using the paper, the treatment or condition label stands for: therapeutic diphenylcyclopropenone sensitization with weekly scalp DPC. The receptor library was made with RACE. Instrument used: NextSeq 500. TCRdb reprocessing: public reads trimmed at Q25 with fastp, clones called with MiXCR, in-frame beta chains kept. Entries are consolidated by CDR3 protein sequence, retaining the most common genes and DNA. The sample records about 120,000 distinct CDR3 sequences, 9% to 14% of which are singletons. The ten largest clonotypes hold approximately 1.5% of the sample. Specimen: whole blood, collected in connection with sensitization to the hapten diphenylcyclopropenone (DPC). These TCRs come from a woman aged 50 to 65 with alopecia areata. Some clones in this sample may be carry-over from other donors' samples.

This clonotype was counted a few times. The V call is TRBV7-6, the J call TRBJ2-7, with 7 bases identical to TRBD2. CDR1 is SGHVS and CDR2 is FNYEAQ in the germline V gene. Losses at the gene ends were 2 bases for V and 2 bases for J; bases not matched to a gene: 9. This CDR3 has 16 amino acids. CDR3: CASSLRLKREPYEQYF. CDR3 DNA: TGTGCCAGCAGCTTACGGCTAAAGCGGGAACCCTACGAGCAGTACTTC.

This clonotype was counted ten times or more. The chain recombines TRBV14 with TRBJ1-1, with a weak D call TRBD1 (6 bases). The germline V and J ends were trimmed by 1 base and 7 bases, with 19 bases remaining between them. The CDR3 length is 16 residues. The V gene's germline CDR1 is SGHDN and CDR2 FVKESK. The CDR3 loop reads CASSQAGVIRGNEAFF. As DNA, the CDR3 is TGTGCCAGCAGCCAAGCAGGGGTAATACGGGGAAATGAAGCTTTCTTT.

The chain combines TRBV21-1 with TRBJ2-1; TRBD2 was called by the table and not checked on the DNA. TRBV21-1 is flagged as a pseudogene. The CDR3 is made up of 17 amino acids. As DNA, the CDR3 is TGTGCCAACAAACGGACTAGCGGGAGTAGCTCCTACAATGAGCAGTTCTTC. Translation: CANKRTSGSSSYNEQFF.